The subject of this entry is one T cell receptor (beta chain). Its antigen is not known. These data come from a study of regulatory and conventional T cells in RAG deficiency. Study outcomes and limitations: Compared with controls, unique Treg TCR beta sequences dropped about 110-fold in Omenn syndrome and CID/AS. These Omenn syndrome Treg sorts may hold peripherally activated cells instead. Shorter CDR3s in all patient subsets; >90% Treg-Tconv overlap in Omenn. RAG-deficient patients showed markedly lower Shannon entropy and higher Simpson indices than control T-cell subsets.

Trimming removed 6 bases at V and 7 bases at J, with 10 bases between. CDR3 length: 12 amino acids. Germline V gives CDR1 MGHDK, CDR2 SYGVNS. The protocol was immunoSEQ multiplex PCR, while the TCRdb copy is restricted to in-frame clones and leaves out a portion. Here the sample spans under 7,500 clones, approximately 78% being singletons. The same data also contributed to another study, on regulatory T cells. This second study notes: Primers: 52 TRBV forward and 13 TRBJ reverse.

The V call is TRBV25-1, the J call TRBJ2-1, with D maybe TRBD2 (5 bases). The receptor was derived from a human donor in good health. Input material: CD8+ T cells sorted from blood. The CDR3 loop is CASSLAMNEQFF. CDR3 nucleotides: TGTGCCAGCAGCCTAGCAATGAATGAGCAGTTCTTC.